What follows is one T cell receptor (beta chain) and its context. Its specificity is unknown. V gave up 5 bases and J gave up 8 bases; unmatched junction bases: 8. This CDR3 has 15 amino acids. Per germline, CDR1 SEHNR and CDR2 FQNEAQ (reference sequence). In the PCR, 60 Vbeta and 13 Jbeta primers were used. TCRdb's table, derived via immunoSEQ multiplex PCR, lists solely in-frame clones and lacks some. The data hold 98,000 or so clones, with 65% to 80% observed a single time. This entry belongs to a study of cytomegalovirus exposure and HLA in healthy donors. General observations from the study: Donors belonging to an Asian-associated ancestry cluster reportedly showed fewer N-insertions in productive TCRs than the 666-donor mean, according to what a later analysis found. There were several of the most significant clusters that appeared linked to common viral pathogens in a later analysis. The majority of CMV-associated TCR beta chains were reported as apparently HLA-restricted in a later analysis. In a later analysis, DRB1 alleles had the most associated TCRs; HLA-C alleles the fewest.

The genes are TRBV7-9 and TRBJ2-1; 11 bases fit TRBD2. The clonotype comes from a human donor in good health. Sequenced sample: PBMCs. The CDR3 region is CASSRTSGLNDEQFF. DNA of the CDR3: TGTGCCAGCAGCCGGACTAGCGGGTTAAACGATGAGCAGTTCTTC.